The rows below give T cell receptor beta chains drawn from one sample of a study of shared clonotypes between healthy human individuals. Using immunoSEQ multiplex PCR, the repertoire was profiled, and TCRdb retains in-frame clones only, with some absent. The profile shows 2 million to 2.5 million clones, 85% to 95% of them singletons. The sample comprised naive CD4+ T cells from PBMCs. The receptors were sampled from a man aged 18 to 29 in good health. Some clones in this sample may be carry-over from other donors' samples. Each CDR3 is given with its conserved first and last residue. D genes are given only for firm matches.

TRBJ2-3,TRBV9,NA,TGTGCCAGCAGCGCCAGACAGCCCACAGATACGCAGTATTTT,CASSARQPTDTQYF
TRBJ2-7,TRBV6-6,TRBD1,TGTGCCAGCAGTTACAGCAGGGGGTCTTACGAGCAGTACTTC,CASSYSRGSYEQYF
TRBJ1-2,TRBV28,TRBD1,TGTGCCAGCAGTCCCGGGGGACAGAACTCATTCTATGGCTACACCTTC,CASSPGGQNSFYGYTF
TRBJ1-5,TRBV5-5,NA,TGTGCCAGCAGCTTGGGTAGGGCTGGACAGCCCCAGCATTTT,CASSLGRAGQPQHF
TRBJ2-7,TRBV7-7,TRBD1,TGTGCCAGCAGCCCGGACAGGGGCTACGAGCAGTACTTC,CASSPDRGYEQYF
TRBJ2-6,TRBV27,NA,TGTGCCAGCAGTTTATTCCTGGCCCGGGATGGGGCCAACGTCCTGACTTTC,CASSLFLARDGANVLTF
TRBJ1-3,TRBV18,NA,TGTGCCAGCTCACCAGCGGACTCTGGAAACACCATATATTTT,CASSPADSGNTIYF
TRBJ1-5,TRBV28,TRBD1,TGTGCCGGCAGACAGGGATCCTATAGCAATCAGCCCCAGCATTTT,CAGRQGSYSNQPQHF
TRBJ1-5,TRBV4-1,TRBD1,TGCGCCAGCAGGGACAGGGCCGGGCAGCCCCAGCATTTT,CASRDRAGQPQHF
TRBJ2-3,TRBV19,TRBD1,TGTGCCAGTAGTATGGGAAAGGGGGCTTACACAGATACGCAGTATTTT,CASSMGKGAYTDTQYF
TRBJ2-3,TRBV7-9,NA,TGTGCCAGCAGCTTAGCGCTAGCCAGGACAGATACGCAGTATTTT,CASSLALARTDTQYF
TRBJ2-3,TRBV9,NA,TGTGCCAGCAGCACCAGGGGAGCGGGAAAAGATACGCAGTATTTT,CASSTRGAGKDTQYF
TRBJ2-2,TRBV6-5,NA,TGTGCCAGCAGCCCCGCTAGGGGGGAGCTGTTTTTT,CASSPARGELFF
TRBJ1-2,TRBV10-3,NA,TGTGCCAGCTCCCCCGCGGGGGTGTATGGCTACACCTTC,CASSPAGVYGYTF